Listed here is a single T cell receptor beta chain. The junction had 3 bases not matched to a gene; V was cut back by 1 base and J by 6 bases. The V gene's germline CDR1 is GTSNPN and CDR2 SVGIG (reference sequence). The CDR3 sequence is 13 residues long. This specimen belongs to a study of T cell changes during pregnancy in multiple sclerosis. TCRdb keeps only in-frame clones here, not all; method: immunoSEQ multiplex PCR. This table has 65,000 to 95,000 clones, about nine tenths appearing once. Specimen: peripheral blood, collected before pregnancy. The chain recombines TRBV30 with TRBJ1-2, with 9 bases matching TRBD1. This clonotype was sampled from a female donor with multiple sclerosis, enrolled in a pregnancy study. The CDR3, as DNA: TGTGCCTGGAGTGGAGGGACAGGGAATGGCTACACCTTC. It codes for CAWSGGTGNGYTF.